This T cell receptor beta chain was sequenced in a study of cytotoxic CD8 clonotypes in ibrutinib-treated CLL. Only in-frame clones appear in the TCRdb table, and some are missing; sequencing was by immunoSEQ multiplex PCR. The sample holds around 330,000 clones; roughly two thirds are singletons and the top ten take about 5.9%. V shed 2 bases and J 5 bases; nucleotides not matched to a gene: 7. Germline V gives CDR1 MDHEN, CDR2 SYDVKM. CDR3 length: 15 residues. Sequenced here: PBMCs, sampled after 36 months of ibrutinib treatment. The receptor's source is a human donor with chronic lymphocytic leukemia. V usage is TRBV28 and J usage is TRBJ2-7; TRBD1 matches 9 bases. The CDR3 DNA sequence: TGTGCCAGCAGTTTAGAAGGGACAGGGTCCCACGAGCAGTACTTC. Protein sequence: CASSLEGTGSHEQYF.